Below, 20 T cell receptor beta chains from the same sample are listed, as sequenced in a study of preoperative IRX-2 immunotherapy in early breast cancer. Treatment specified: preoperative locoregional IRX-2 cytokine immunotherapy. Repertoires were generated with immunoSEQ multiplex PCR, while TCRdb's copy carries only in-frame clones and drops some. This sample has 6,400 or so clones, with around 74% found just once. Sequenced material: tumor tissue, taken before IRX-2 immunotherapy. The receptors stem from a human donor with breast cancer.

The chain combines TRBV11-3 with TRBJ2-3, with D possibly TRBD2 on 5 matching bases. The V end lost 5 bases, the J end lost 1 base, and 16 bases lay between the germline ends. Germline values: CDR1 SGHNT, CDR2 YENEEA. This CDR3 has 16 residues. The CDR3 DNA is TGTGCCAGCAGCCAAGTAGAGCGGTTTGGCACAGATACGCAGTATTTT. This sequence encodes CASSQVERFGTDTQYF.

V is TRBV28 and J is TRBJ1-1; 9 positions agree with TRBD1. CDR3 length: 12 amino acids. Germline V gene data show CDR1 as MDHEN and CDR2 as SYDVKM. The J segment lost 10 bases and the V segment lost 6 bases, leaving 6 bases of the junction unmatched. CDR3 bases: TGTGCCAGCAGAGAACCACAGGGGGCAGCTTTCTTT. Its protein is CASREPQGAAFF.

CDR3 sequence: CAIRHNRGGGDTEAFF. The CDR3 coding sequence is TGTGCCATCAGGCACAACAGGGGGGGAGGGGACACTGAAGCTTTCTTT. J is TRBJ1-1 and V is TRBV6-8; TRBD1 matches 8 bases. The J segment lost 3 bases and the V segment lost 10 bases, leaving 16 bases of the junction unmatched. Germline-derived CDR1 and CDR2 are MNHGY and SAAAGT. The CDR3 has 16 amino acids.

CDR3 residues: CASSLGTGDLYGYTF. The CDR3 DNA reads as TGCGCCAGCAGCTTGGGGACAGGGGATCTCTATGGCTACACCTTC. The chain links TRBV5-1 to TRBJ1-2; TRBD1 agrees at 9 bases. J was trimmed by 4 bases and V by 0 bases; bases with no gene match: 4. The CDR3 is 15 amino acids. The germline gives CDR1 SGHRS, CDR2 YFSETQ.

The genes are TRBV11-3 and TRBJ1-2; 8 nucleotides match TRBD1. The CDR3 runs to 15 residues. V shed 5 bases, J shed 5 bases, and the junction held 10 bases outside the gene matches. Looked up from germline, CDR1 is SGHNT and CDR2 is YENEEA. The CDR3 DNA is TGTGCCAGCAGCCACCCCGGACAGGGCTTTTATGGCTACACCTTC. It translates to CASSHPGQGFYGYTF.

This clone appeared a single time. The chain carries TRBV18 and TRBJ1-6; TRBD1 aligns across 9 bases. After removal of 8 bases from V and 4 bases from J, the junction contained 6 bases not matched to a gene. This CDR3 comprises 15 residues. Germline CDR1 reads KGHSH; CDR2 reads LQKENI. The CDR3 spells CASTGTGSYNSPLHF. The CDR3 DNA reads TGTGCCAGCACTGGGACAGGGTCGTATAATTCACCCCTCCACTTT.

This clone was detected a few times. This CDR3 reads CASRKTGRSYNSPLHF. CDR3 sequence (DNA): TGTGCCAGCAGAAAGACAGGGCGCTCCTATAATTCACCCCTCCACTTT. The J gene is TRBJ1-6, the V gene TRBV7-6; 7 bases are shared with TRBD1. This CDR3 is built from 16 residues. Trimming cost V 6 bases and J 0 bases; bases outside gene matches: 5. The germline gives CDR1 SGHVS, CDR2 FNYEAQ.

This clone was detected a few times. The J gene is TRBJ1-1, the V gene TRBV6-8; a possible D gene is TRBD1 (6 bases). CDR1 MNHGY and CDR2 SAAAGT come from the germline V gene. CDR3 length: 15 residues. V was clipped by 6 bases and J by 2 bases, with 16 bases between them. CDR3: CASRRIPTGNTEAFF. CDR3 DNA sequence: TGTGCCAGCAGACGAATCCCGACAGGTAACACTGAAGCTTTCTTT.

The V call is TRBV6-8, the J call TRBJ1-2; TRBD1 is a possible D gene (6 bases). CDR3 size: 13 residues. Trimming left V 2 bases short and J 3 bases short, with 7 bases between. Per the germline V gene, CDR1 is MNHGY and CDR2 is SAAAGT. The CDR3 DNA reads as TGTGCCAGCAGTTACGGGGGCTACTATGGCTACACCTTC. It encodes CASSYGGYYGYTF.

This chain uses TRBV19 with TRBJ2-7, with 11 bases that match TRBD1. After removal of 5 bases from V and 3 bases from J, the junction contained 9 bases not matched to a gene. The CDR3 spans 16 residues. CDR1 is LNHDA and CDR2 is SQIVND in the germline V gene (reference sequence). This CDR3 is CASSLGQGEIGYEQYF. The CDR3 DNA reads as TGTGCCAGTAGTCTGGGACAGGGGGAGATAGGCTACGAGCAGTACTTC.

This clone was observed a single time. J is TRBJ2-1 and V is TRBV11-3, with D tentatively TRBD2 (5 bases). V was clipped by 5 bases and J by 5 bases, with 16 bases between them. CDR1 SGHNT and CDR2 YENEEA come from the germline V gene. The CDR3 loop spans 15 amino acids. In DNA, the CDR3 is TGTGCCAGCAGCCTGTTCGAGACTATTGACAATGAGCAGTTCTTC. It specifies CASSLFETIDNEQFF.

The chain is built from TRBV18 and TRBJ2-1; 13 nucleotides align to TRBD2. J gave up 6 bases and V 3 bases, and 2 bases lay outside the gene matches. Germline lookup yields CDR1 KGHSH and CDR2 LQKENI. This CDR3 is built from 15 residues. In DNA form, the CDR3 reads TGTGCCAGCTCACCGGGACTAGCGGGGAGCAATGAGCAGTTCTTC. It specifies CASSPGLAGSNEQFF.

The J gene is TRBJ1-1, the V gene TRBV28; 7 bases match TRBD1. CDR1 MDHEN and CDR2 SYDVKM come from the germline V gene. This CDR3 comprises 14 residues. V gave up 5 bases and J gave up 5 bases; unmatched junction bases: 8. CDR3 sequence reads: CASSSWQGGTEAFF. The CDR3 DNA is TGTGCCAGCAGTAGTTGGCAGGGGGGGACTGAAGCTTTCTTT.

Within the sample, this clone is medium-sized (0.01 to 0.1%). V gene TRBV10-2 combines with J gene TRBJ1-3; D not resolved. This CDR3 is built from 15 residues. Trimming removed 5 bases from V and 0 bases from J, with 11 bases in between. Germline loops: CDR1 WSHSY, CDR2 SAAADI. The CDR3 nucleotides read TGCGCCAGCAGTCGTAGTTCGGGCTCTGGAAACACCATATATTTT. It codes for CASSRSSGSGNTIYF.

This clone was counted between two and nine times. This sequence joins TRBV12-2 and TRBJ2-3; TRBD2 was called by the table and not checked on the DNA. TRBV12-2 is deemed a pseudogene. The CDR3 length is 14 residues. The CDR3 nucleotides are TGTGCCACCCGGAGGGGACTCAGCACAGATACGCAGTATTTT. This sequence encodes CATRRGLSTDTQYF.

CDR3 in amino acids: CASSPNRGRQDTEAFF. As DNA, the CDR3 is TGTGCCAGCTCACCCAACCGGGGGAGGCAGGACACTGAAGCTTTCTTT. J is TRBJ1-1 and V is TRBV18; the D gene is possibly TRBD1 (5 bases). The V gene lost 3 bases and the J gene lost 3 bases, with 17 bases spanning the gap. Per the germline V gene, CDR1 is KGHSH and CDR2 is LQKENI. CDR3 length: 16 amino acids. Supplemented by reference TRBV18 and TRBJ1-1, the full variable domain reads NAGVMQNPRHLVRRRGQEARLRCSPMKGHSHVYWYRQLPEEGLKFMVYLQKENIIDESGMPKERFSAEFPKEGPSILRIQQVVRGDSAAYFCASSPNRGRQDTEAFFGQGTRLTVV.

The DNA for the CDR3 is TGTGCCAGCAGCTTCAAAGCCCCTAGCACAGATACGCAGTATTTT. The encoded protein is CASSFKAPSTDTQYF. The rearrangement joins TRBV11-3 to TRBJ2-3; D call uncertain. CDR3 length equals 15 residues. The V gene lost 3 bases and the J gene lost 0 bases, with 10 bases spanning the gap. Germline CDR1 reads SGHNT; CDR2 reads YENEEA.

In this sample, this clone turned up once. The V and J genes are TRBV30 and TRBJ1-4; D gene uncertain. The length of the CDR3 is 11 residues. Trimming stripped 0 bases from V and 7 bases from J, with 3 bases between. Germline loops: CDR1 GTSNPN, CDR2 SVGIG (reference sequence). CDR3 region: CAWSVGEKLFF. The CDR3 DNA sequence: TGTGCCTGGAGTGTGGGTGAAAAACTGTTTTTT.

The V gene is TRBV28, the J gene TRBJ1-2, with a tentative D call TRBD1 (5 bases). Germline loops: CDR1 MDHEN, CDR2 SYDVKM. V lost 0 bases and J 2 bases, leaving 13 bases between the germline ends. CDR3 size: 16 residues. For the CDR3, the DNA is TGTGCCAGCAGTTTATGGGGGGATGAGGAAAACTATGGCTACACCTTC. This codes for CASSLWGDEENYGYTF.

The rearrangement links TRBV7-8 to TRBJ2-5; 7 bases align to TRBD2. Germline V lookup: CDR1 SGHVS, CDR2 FQNEAQ. After removal of 5 bases from V and 1 base from J, the junction contained 7 bases not matched to a gene. The CDR3 has 15 residues. CDR3 DNA: TGTGCCAGCAGCCGAAGCGGGGACCCCCAAGAGACCCAGTACTTC. Translating it yields CASSRSGDPQETQYF.